The 8 T cell receptor beta chains reported below all come from one sample, sequenced in a study of beta chain features in type 1 diabetes. The entirety of the isolated RNA underwent reverse transcription, so expressed TCRB transcripts were sequenced. Method: immunoSEQ multiplex PCR; TCRdb's copy keeps in-frame clones and lacks some. The table has about 410,000 clones, approximately 15% seen once. The sequenced material came from naive CD4+ T cells from blood. The receptors here all came from a man between 25 and 39 years old in good health.

This clone was recorded a few times. The V call is TRBV9, the J call TRBJ2-3, with 8 bases aligning to TRBD2. Germline V gene lookup returns CDR1 SGDLS and CDR2 YYNGEE. This CDR3 is 14 amino acids long. Unmatched junction bases numbered 12, after V lost 5 bases and J lost 10 bases. The CDR3 reads CASSSPGLVRAQYF. The CDR3 DNA reads as TGTGCCAGCAGTTCCCCGGGACTAGTCCGTGCGCAGTATTTT.

The CDR3: CASSSPGQKNIQYF. The CDR3 DNA follows: TGTGCCAGCAGTTCTCCGGGACAGAAAAACATTCAGTACTTC. V is TRBV2 and J is TRBJ2-4; 7 nucleotides match TRBD1. V shed 5 bases, J shed 4 bases, and the junction held 5 bases outside the gene matches. Germline CDR1 and CDR2: SNHLY and FYNNEI. The CDR3 totals 14 residues. Combining the CDR3 with reference TRBV2 and TRBJ2-4 gives the whole variable domain EPEVTQTPSHQVTQMGQEVILRCVPISNHLYFYWYRQILGQKVEFLVSFYNNEISEKSEIFDDQFSVERPDGSNFTLKIRSTKLEDSAMYFCASSSPGQKNIQYFGAGTRLSVL.

This clone was picked up a small number of times. The same CDR3 also results from other DNA sequences found in this sample. The genes are TRBV7-9 and TRBJ2-1, with 11 bases identical to TRBD2. Germline CDR1 reads SEHNR; CDR2 reads FQNEAQ (reference sequence). The CDR3 has 15 amino acids. The junction had 1 base not matched to a gene; V was cut back by 3 bases and J by 3 bases. CDR3 nucleotide sequence: TGTGCCAGCAGCTTTGGACTAGCGGGCTACAATGAGCAGTTCTTC. As protein: CASSFGLAGYNEQFF.

This clone was observed a handful of times. The J gene is TRBJ2-5, the V gene TRBV30, with 8 positions matching TRBD1. The CDR3 is 12 residues long. The germline CDR1 and CDR2 sequences are GTSNPN and SVGIG (reference sequence). V lost 7 bases, J lost 1 base, and 2 bases stayed unmatched. CDR3 in DNA: TGTGCCTCCGGGACAGGCCAAGAGACCCAGTACTTC. Translation: CASGTGQETQYF.

This sequence joins TRBV7-6 and TRBJ1-2; D gene ambiguous. The CDR3 is made up of 14 amino acids. Germline loops: CDR1 SGHVS, CDR2 FNYEAQ. V lost 1 base and J 2 bases, leaving 8 bases between the germline ends. The CDR3, as DNA: TGTGCCAGCAGCTTAGGATCGGTAAACTATGGCTACACCTTC. It is translated as CASSLGSVNYGYTF.

V is TRBV7-9 and J is TRBJ2-3; TRBD2 matches 12 bases. Trimming took 5 bases from V and 4 from J; bases not matched to a gene: 7. CDR3 size: 16 residues. Per the germline V gene, CDR1 is SEHNR and CDR2 is FQNEAQ (reference sequence). The CDR3 region is CASSVTSGSFPDTQYF. The CDR3, as DNA: TGTGCCAGCAGCGTGACTAGCGGGAGCTTCCCAGATACGCAGTATTTT.

This clone appeared once. V and J are TRBV9 and TRBJ2-3; D is uncertain. CDR3 length equals 14 residues. Germline CDR1 is SGDLS and CDR2 is YYNGEE. V lost 4 bases and J 5 bases, leaving 14 bases between the germline ends. In DNA form, the CDR3 reads TGTGCCAGCAGCCCCCTGGCTATCGGAGATACGCAGTATTTT. This encodes CASSPLAIGDTQYF.

The table lists this clone with a few counts. V gene TRBV5-4 combines with J gene TRBJ1-1; a possible D gene is TRBD1 (5 bases). V lost 0 bases and J 3 bases, leaving 6 bases between the germline ends. The CDR3 sequence is 13 residues long. Germline CDR1 reads SGHNT; CDR2 reads YYREEE (reference sequence). DNA for the CDR3: TGTGCCAGCAGCTTGGGAGGGGACACTGAAGCTTTCTTT. Translation gives CASSLGGDTEAFF.